This T cell receptor beta chain is drawn from a study of follicular helper T cells after annual influenza vaccination. Study-wide background: Sampling occurred days 0, 7 and 28 after each influenza vaccination. For some subjects, blood spans the 2013-2014, 2014-2015 and 2015-2016 annual vaccinations. Points from the study as a whole: ICOS+CD38+ cTfh clonality change tracked circulating plasmablast frequency change.

A remark on this clone: Its antigen is as yet unknown.

CDR3 size: 16 residues. V dropped 0 bases and J dropped 3; count of bases not matched to a gene: 8. The germline V gene has CDR1 GTSNPN and CDR2 SVGIG (reference sequence). Vaccine contraindications, substance abuse, HIV/AIDS, active malignancy and active illness excluded donors. TCRdb's table, derived via immunoSEQ multiplex PCR, lists solely in-frame clones and lacks some. The data contain approximately 10,000 clones, around four fifths of them singletons. The sample in question was CXCR5- memory CD4+ T cells sorted from blood, obtained 6 weeks after influenza vaccination. The V and J genes are TRBV30 and TRBJ2-1, with 7 bases that match TRBD2. This TCR was sampled from an adult who received the influenza vaccine. Here the CDR3 reads CAWSVLGGGFYNEQFF. DNA for the CDR3: TGTGCCTGGAGTGTACTGGGGGGGGGTTTCTACAATGAGCAGTTCTTC.